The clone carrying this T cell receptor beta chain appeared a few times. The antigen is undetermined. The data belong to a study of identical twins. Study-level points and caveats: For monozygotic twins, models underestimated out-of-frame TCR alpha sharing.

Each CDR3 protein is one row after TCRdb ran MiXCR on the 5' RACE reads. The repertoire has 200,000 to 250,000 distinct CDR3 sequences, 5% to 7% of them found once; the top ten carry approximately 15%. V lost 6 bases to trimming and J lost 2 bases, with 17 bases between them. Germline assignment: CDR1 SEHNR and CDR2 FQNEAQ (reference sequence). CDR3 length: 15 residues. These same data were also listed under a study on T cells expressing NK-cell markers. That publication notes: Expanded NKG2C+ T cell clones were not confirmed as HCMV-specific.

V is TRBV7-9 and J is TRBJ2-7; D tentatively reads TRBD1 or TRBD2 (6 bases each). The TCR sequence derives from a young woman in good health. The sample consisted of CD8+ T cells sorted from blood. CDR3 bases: TGTGCCAGCAGGGGGGGCCCGCAGGGTCCCTACGAGCAGTACTTC. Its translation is CASRGGPQGPYEQYF.